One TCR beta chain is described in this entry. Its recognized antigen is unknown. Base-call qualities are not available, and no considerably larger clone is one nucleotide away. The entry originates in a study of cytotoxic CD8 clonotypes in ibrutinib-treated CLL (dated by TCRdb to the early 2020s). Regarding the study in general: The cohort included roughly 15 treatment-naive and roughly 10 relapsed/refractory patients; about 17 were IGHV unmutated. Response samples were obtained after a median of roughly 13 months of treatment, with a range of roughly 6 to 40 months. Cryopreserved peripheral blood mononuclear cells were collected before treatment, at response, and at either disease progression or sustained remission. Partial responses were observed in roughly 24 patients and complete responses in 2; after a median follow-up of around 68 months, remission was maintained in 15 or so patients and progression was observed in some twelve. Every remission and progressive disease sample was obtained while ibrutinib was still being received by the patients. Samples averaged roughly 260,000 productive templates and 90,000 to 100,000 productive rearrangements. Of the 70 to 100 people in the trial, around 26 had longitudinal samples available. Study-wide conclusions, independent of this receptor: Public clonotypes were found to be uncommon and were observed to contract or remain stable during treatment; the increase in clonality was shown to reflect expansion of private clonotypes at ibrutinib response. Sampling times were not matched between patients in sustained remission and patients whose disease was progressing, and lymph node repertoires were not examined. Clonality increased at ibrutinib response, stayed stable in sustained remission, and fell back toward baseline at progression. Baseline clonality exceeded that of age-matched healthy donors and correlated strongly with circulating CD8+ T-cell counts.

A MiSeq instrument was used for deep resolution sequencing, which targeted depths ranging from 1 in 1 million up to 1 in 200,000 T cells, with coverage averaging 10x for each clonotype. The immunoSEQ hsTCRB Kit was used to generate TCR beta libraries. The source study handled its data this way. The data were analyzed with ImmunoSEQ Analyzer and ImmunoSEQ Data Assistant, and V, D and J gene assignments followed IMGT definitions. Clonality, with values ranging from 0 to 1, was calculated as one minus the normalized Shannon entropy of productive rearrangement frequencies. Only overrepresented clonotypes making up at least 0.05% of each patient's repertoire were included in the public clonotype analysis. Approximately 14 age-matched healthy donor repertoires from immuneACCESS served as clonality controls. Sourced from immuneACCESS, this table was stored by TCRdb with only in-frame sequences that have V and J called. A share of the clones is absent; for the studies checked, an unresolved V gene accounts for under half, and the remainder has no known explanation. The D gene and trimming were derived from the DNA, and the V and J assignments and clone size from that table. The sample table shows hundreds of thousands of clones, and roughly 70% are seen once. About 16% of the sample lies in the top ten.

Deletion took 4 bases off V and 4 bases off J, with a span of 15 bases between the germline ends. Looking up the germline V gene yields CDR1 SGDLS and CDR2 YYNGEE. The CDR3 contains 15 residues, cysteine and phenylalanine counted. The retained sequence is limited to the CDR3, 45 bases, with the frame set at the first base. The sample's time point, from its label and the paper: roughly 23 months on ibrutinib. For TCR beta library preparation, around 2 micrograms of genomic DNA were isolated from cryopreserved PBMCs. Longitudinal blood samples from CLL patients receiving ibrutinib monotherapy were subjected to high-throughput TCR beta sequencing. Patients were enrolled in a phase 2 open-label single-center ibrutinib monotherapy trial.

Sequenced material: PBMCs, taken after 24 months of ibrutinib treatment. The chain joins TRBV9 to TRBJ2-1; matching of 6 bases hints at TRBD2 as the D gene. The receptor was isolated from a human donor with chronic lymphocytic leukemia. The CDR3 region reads CASSSHSREYNEQFF. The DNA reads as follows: TGTGCCAGCAGCTCCCATAGCCGGGAGTACAATGAGCAGTTCTTC.